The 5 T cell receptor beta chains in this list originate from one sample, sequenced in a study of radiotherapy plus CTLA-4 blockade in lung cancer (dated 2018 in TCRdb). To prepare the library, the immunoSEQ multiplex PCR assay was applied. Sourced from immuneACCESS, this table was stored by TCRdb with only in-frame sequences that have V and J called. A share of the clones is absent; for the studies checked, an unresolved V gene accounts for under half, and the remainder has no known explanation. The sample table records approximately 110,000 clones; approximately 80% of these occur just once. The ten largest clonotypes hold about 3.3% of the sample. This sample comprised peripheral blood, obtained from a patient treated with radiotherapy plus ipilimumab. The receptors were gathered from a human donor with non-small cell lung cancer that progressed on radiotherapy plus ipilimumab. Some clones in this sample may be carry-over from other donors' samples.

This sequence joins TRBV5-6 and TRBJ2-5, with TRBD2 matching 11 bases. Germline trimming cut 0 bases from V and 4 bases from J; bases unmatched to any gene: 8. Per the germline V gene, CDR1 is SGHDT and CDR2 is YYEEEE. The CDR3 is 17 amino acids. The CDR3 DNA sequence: TGTGCCAGCAGCTTGGTAGCGGGGGGGGCCTCAGGAGAGACCCAGTACTTC. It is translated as CASSLVAGGASGETQYF. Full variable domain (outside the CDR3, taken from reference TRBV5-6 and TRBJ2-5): DAGVTQSPTHLIKTRGQQVTLRCSPKSGHDTVSWYQQALGQGPQFIFQYYEEEERQRGNFPDRFSGHQFPNYSSELNVNALLLGDSALYLCASSLVAGGASGETQYFGPGTRLLVL.

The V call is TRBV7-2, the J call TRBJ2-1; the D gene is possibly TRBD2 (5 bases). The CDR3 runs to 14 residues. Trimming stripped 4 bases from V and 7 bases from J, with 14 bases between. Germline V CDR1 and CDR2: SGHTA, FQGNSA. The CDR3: CASSSQAGPNEQFF. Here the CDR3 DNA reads TGTGCCAGCAGCTCGCAGGCGGGTCCTAATGAGCAGTTCTTC.

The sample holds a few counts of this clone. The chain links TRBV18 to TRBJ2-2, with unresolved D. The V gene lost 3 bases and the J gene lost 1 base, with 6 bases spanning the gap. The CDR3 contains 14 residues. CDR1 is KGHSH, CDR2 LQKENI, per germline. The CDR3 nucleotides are TGTGCCAGCTCACCGTGGGAGAACACCGGGGAGCTGTTTTTT. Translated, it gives CASSPWENTGELFF. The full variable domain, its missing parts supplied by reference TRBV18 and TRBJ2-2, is NAGVMQNPRHLVRRRGQEARLRCSPMKGHSHVYWYRQLPEEGLKFMVYLQKENIIDESGMPKERFSAEFPKEGPSILRIQQVVRGDSAAYFCASSPWENTGELFFGEGSRLTVL.

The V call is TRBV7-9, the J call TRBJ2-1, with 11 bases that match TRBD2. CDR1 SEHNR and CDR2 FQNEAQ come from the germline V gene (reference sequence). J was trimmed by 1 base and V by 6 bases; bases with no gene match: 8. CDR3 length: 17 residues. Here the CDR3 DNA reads TGTGCCAGCAGTTCTCCCCTAGCGGGGGGTTCCTACAATGAGCAGTTCTTC. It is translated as CASSSPLAGGSYNEQFF.

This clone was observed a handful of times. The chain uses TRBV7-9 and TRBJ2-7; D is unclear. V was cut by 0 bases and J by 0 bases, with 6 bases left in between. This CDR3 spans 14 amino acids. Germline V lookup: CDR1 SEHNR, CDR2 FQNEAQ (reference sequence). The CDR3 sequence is CASSLAPTSYEQYF. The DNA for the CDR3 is TGTGCCAGCAGCTTAGCTCCGACCTCCTACGAGCAGTACTTC. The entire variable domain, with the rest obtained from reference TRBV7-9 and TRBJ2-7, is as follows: DTGVSQNPRHKITKRGQNVTFRCDPISEHNRLYWYRQTLGQGPEFLTYFQNEAQLEKSRLLSDRFSAERPKGSFSTLEIQRTEQGDSAMYLCASSLAPTSYEQYFGPGTRLTVT.